The next 7 T cell receptor beta chains were all read from a single sample in a study of memory CD4+ T cells and cytomegalovirus serostatus. Sequencing was performed with immunoSEQ multiplex PCR; in TCRdb, only in-frame clones are kept and a portion is missing. The table includes about 27,000 clones, 60% to 85% detected once. Single viable CD3+CD4+CD8-CD45RO+ cells were sorted as the memory CD4+ T cells. Material for sequencing was memory CD4+ T cells from blood. The receptor source for this set is an adult in good health and CMV-seronegative.

This chain links TRBV28 with TRBJ1-5, with D unresolved. Germline assignment: CDR1 MDHEN and CDR2 SYDVKM. Trimming stripped 5 bases from V and 4 bases from J, with 6 bases between. CDR3 size: 12 residues. In DNA form, the CDR3 reads TGTGCCAGCAGTGAGAAAAATCAGCCCCAGCATTTT. This encodes CASSEKNQPQHF.

This rearrangement joins TRBV6-5 to TRBJ1-3, with 8 bases lining up with TRBD1. The CDR3 totals 15 residues. The V gene end was trimmed by 6 bases and the J gene end by 8 bases; junction bases not matched to a gene: 12. Germline V gene data show CDR1 as MNHEY and CDR2 as SVGAGI. This chain's CDR3 is CASSRSGGAWDTIYF. The CDR3 DNA follows: TGTGCCAGCAGCCGCTCAGGGGGCGCTTGGGACACCATATATTTT.

This sequence joins TRBV30 and TRBJ2-7, with TRBD1 identical over 11 bases. This CDR3 spans 15 amino acids. J was trimmed by 2 bases and V by 1 base; bases with no gene match: 4. Germline CDR1 is GTSNPN and CDR2 is SVGIG (reference sequence). DNA of the CDR3: TGTGCCTGGAGTGAACCGGGACAGGGGGCCTACGAGCAGTACTTC. Protein product: CAWSEPGQGAYEQYF.

J is TRBJ2-7 and V is TRBV19; a weak D match, TRBD2 (6 bases). Germline V gene sequence: CDR1 LNHDA, CDR2 SQIVND (reference sequence). The CDR3 sequence is 15 residues long. Trimming left V 3 bases short and J 0 bases short, with 12 bases between. The CDR3 bases are TGTGCCAGTAGTATCAATAGCGGCCCCTCCTACGAGCAGTACTTC. Encoded protein: CASSINSGPSYEQYF.

This sequence joins TRBV5-1 and TRBJ2-1; possibly TRBD2 for D (7 bases). The CDR3 length is 15 residues. V was shortened by 7 bases and J by 4 bases, with 18 bases between the two germline ends. Germline V gives CDR1 SGHRS, CDR2 YFSETQ. The CDR3 DNA is TGCGCCAGCGAGCCGGGCGGGGGCCGGTACAATGAGCAGTTCTTC. Translated, it gives CASEPGGGRYNEQFF.

This chain joins TRBV5-1 and TRBJ2-2; D may be TRBD1 (6 bases). V lost 9 bases to trimming and J lost 2 bases, with 11 bases between them. This CDR3 has 13 amino acids. Germline loops: CDR1 SGHRS, CDR2 YFSETQ. The CDR3 nucleotides are TGCGCCACCAAGGGGGACAACACCGGGGAGCTGTTTTTT. Translated, it gives CATKGDNTGELFF.

The chain couples TRBV10-1 to TRBJ2-2, with unresolved D. The CDR3 runs 13 residues. CDR1 is WNHNN, CDR2 SYGVQD, per germline (reference sequence). V lost 3 bases, J lost 5 bases, and 7 bases lay in between. CDR3 loop: CASSDPITGELFF. As DNA, the CDR3 is TGCGCCAGCAGTGACCCAATAACCGGGGAGCTGTTTTTT.